This entry describes one T cell receptor (beta chain). A far larger clone is one nucleotide away, so this likely arose from a read error. Donors had no recently reported acute infections or vaccinations and were HIV-negative. The assay ran at deep level. TCRdb keeps only in-frame clones here, not all; method: immunoSEQ multiplex PCR. Of about 470,000 clones listed, roughly 77% are singletons. This CDR3 has 19 amino acids. These data originate in a study of shared clonotypes between healthy human individuals. The rearrangement links TRBV21-1 to TRBJ1-5; TRBD1 is taken as the D call from the table, unchecked against the DNA. TRBV21-1 is a pseudogene segment. Sample: PBMCs. This receptor was taken from a woman aged 40 to 50 in good health. Some clones in this sample may be carry-over from other donors' samples. Here the CDR3 reads CASSKVGTEVVLGNQPQHF. The CDR3 bases are TGTGCCAGCAGCAAAGTGGGGACAGAGGTAGTATTGGGCAATCAGCCCCAGCATTTT.